Listed here is a single T cell receptor beta chain. This CDR3 is 15 amino acids long. Germline V gives CDR1 SGHTA, CDR2 FQGTGA. The ends lost 0 bases at V and 4 bases at J; junction bases unmatched: 4. The sample originates from a study of blood T cell repertoires in COVID-19. Study in general: In each case, the material was cDNA or gDNA derived from T cells, B-cell-depleted T cells, or PBMCs.

Per the study methods: It was from reference gene primer amplification that nucleated cell counts were estimated. The repertoire was sequenced with immunoSEQ multiplex PCR; TCRdb's copy has only in-frame clones and lacks some. The V and J calls and clone size are taken from that table; D and trimming were inferred from the DNA. The sample has 280,000 or so clones; about 83% are singletons. Enrolled through a virtual design, the participants were between about 18 and 89 years of age and came from around 25 US areas. Donors in Cohort 3 who had recovered were those with two negative PCRs, healthcare professional clearance, or resolution of their symptoms.

Sequenced sample: PBMCs or T cells enriched from blood (not recorded which). The receptor was isolated from a woman aged 40 to 49 who had recovered from COVID-19. The gene calls are TRBV7-3 and TRBJ2-5; 8 bases fit TRBD1. The CDR3 here is CASSLTARGRETQYF. CDR3 DNA sequence: TGTGCCAGCAGCTTAACCGCCAGGGGGCGAGAGACCCAGTACTTC.